This T cell receptor beta chain was found in a study of T-cell reconstitution after alpha-beta-depleted transplantation in children. Study-wide points: Expanded clones from the graft, numbering several hundred, reportedly supplied alpha-beta T cells about two months after transplant. High day-60 TCRbeta diversity in some patients came from surviving recipient T cells and thymic progenitors. T-cell counts and diversity were attributed mostly to newly produced T cells one year after transplant.

Details on this clonotype: Its antigen remains unidentified.

It was with unique molecular identifiers that the TCRbeta library was prepared. TCRdb redid the calling of the PCR reads with MiXCR, one entry per CDR3 protein. This sample has approximately 520,000 distinct CDR3 sequences; roughly 10% occur once, and the top ten carry about 14%. The CDR3 runs 17 residues. Germline V gene lookup returns CDR1 KGHSH and CDR2 LQKENI. Losses at the gene ends were 6 bases for V and 5 bases for J; bases not matched to a gene: 15. This receptor was obtained from a female patient aged 2-15 years who had a stem cell transplant for aplastic anemia, so the T cells may come from the graft donor. The source was PBMCs, mostly from graft donor cells, collected 180 days after TCRalphabeta/CD19-depleted stem cell transplant. The chain combines TRBV18 with TRBJ2-1, with 8 bases lining up with TRBD2. DNA of the CDR3: TGTGCCAGCTCCCCCCTTAGCGGGATCGTTACAGACAATGAGCAGTTCTTC. Protein product: CASSPLSGIVTDNEQFF.